This T cell receptor beta chain was recorded in a study of cytomegalovirus exposure and HLA in healthy donors. PCR involved 60 Vbeta and 13 Jbeta primers. Assay: immunoSEQ multiplex PCR; the TCRdb copy retains only in-frame clones and omits some. The sample yields 70,000 to 100,000 clones, about 68% seen once. Study results and caveats: In vitro work confirmed that a few CMV-associated chains recognize CMV antigens. Most observed TCR sequences were rare, whereas some public TCRs were detected in many donors. Across donors, sequencing depth was assumed by presence/absence analyses to be roughly uniform. When analyzed later, a missense DCLRE1C variant was found to be linked to TCR beta V- and J-gene trimming.

In the case of this clone: Its matching antigen is unknown.

Germline V gene sequence: CDR1 MNHNS, CDR2 SASEGT. The trim removed 5 bases at V and 3 bases at J, leaving 4 bases unmatched. The CDR3 is made up of 15 amino acids. Sequences were obtained from PBMCs. The TCR originated in a woman aged 50 to 60 in good health and CMV-seropositive. V usage is TRBV6-1 and J usage is TRBJ2-2, with TRBD1 identical over 9 bases. CDR3 sequence reads: CASSPRDRDTGELFF. The CDR3 DNA reads TGTGCCAGCAGTCCCCGGGACAGGGACACCGGGGAGCTGTTTTTT.